One sample yielded the 18 T cell receptor beta chains listed below, sequenced in a study of T cells after yellow fever vaccination. TCRdb re-analysed the 5' RACE reads in MiXCR, keeping a single row per CDR3 protein. This sample has about 550,000 distinct CDR3 sequences, with 15% to 20% found just once. The sequencing used PBMCs, collected 15 days after the yellow fever booster vaccination. These TCRs come from a man younger than 45 who received the YFV17D yellow fever vaccine.

This clonotype was detected a few times. The chain recombines TRBV18 with TRBJ1-4; TRBD1 might be the D (6 bases). This CDR3 is built from 12 residues. Between the trimmed V and J ends, which lost 8 bases and 7 bases, there was a span of 11 bases. Germline V gene sequence: CDR1 KGHSH, CDR2 LQKENI. The CDR3, as DNA: TGTGCCAGCGCCTCAGGGGTTGAAAAACTGTTTTTT. Encoded protein: CASASGVEKLFF.

The chain carries TRBV2 and TRBJ2-7; 7 bases line up with TRBD1. Trimming removed 5 bases from V and 1 base from J; junction bases left unmatched: 8. The CDR3 has 15 residues. Germline loops: CDR1 SNHLY, CDR2 FYNNEI. CDR3 protein: CASSRQGRGSYEQYF. Written as DNA, the CDR3 is TGTGCCAGCAGTCGACAGGGTCGGGGATCCTACGAGCAGTACTTC.

The chain couples TRBV19 to TRBJ2-3; 8 bases match TRBD2. This CDR3 contains 16 residues. Germline V gene data show CDR1 as LNHDA and CDR2 as SQIVND (reference sequence). Trimming cost V 1 base and J 5 bases; bases outside gene matches: 8. This CDR3 reads CASSIATGTSGDTQYF. In nucleotides, the CDR3 is TGTGCCAGTAGTATAGCCACCGGGACTAGTGGAGATACGCAGTATTTT.

This clonotype was detected a few times. The chain has TRBV20-1 and TRBJ2-1; TRBD2 agrees at 8 bases. After removal of 0 bases from V and 7 bases from J, the junction contained 8 bases not matched to a gene. The CDR3 is 15 amino acids. From germline, CDR1 is DFQATT and CDR2 SNEGSKA (reference sequence). The CDR3 loop reads CSAREGTSPQNEQFF. The CDR3 DNA reads TGCAGTGCTAGAGAAGGGACTAGTCCTCAAAATGAGCAGTTCTTC.

The V and J genes are TRBV6-5 and TRBJ2-7; D is ambiguous. Trimming removed 0 bases from V and 3 bases from J, with 9 bases in between. CDR1 is MNHEY, CDR2 SVGAGI, per germline. CDR3 size: 14 residues. CDR3: CASSYSVQDYEQYF. DNA of the CDR3: TGTGCCAGCAGTTACTCGGTTCAAGACTACGAGCAGTACTTC.

The chain links TRBV28 to TRBJ2-3, with TRBD2 matching 13 bases. In germline, CDR1 is MDHEN, CDR2 SYDVKM. CDR3 length: 18 residues. Losses at the gene ends were 2 bases for V and 1 base for J; bases not matched to a gene: 6. Here the CDR3 reads CASSLHPTSGRGTDTQYF. In DNA, the CDR3 is TGTGCCAGCAGTTTACATCCTACTAGCGGGAGGGGCACAGATACGCAGTATTTT.

J is TRBJ2-7 and V is TRBV7-2; no clear D. The V end was cut by 2 bases, the J end by 5 bases, with 13 bases between. The CDR3 covers 14 residues. Germline V gene sequence: CDR1 SGHTA, CDR2 FQGNSA. CDR3 nucleotides: TGTGCCAGCAGCTTAACTGCTTCATCCAACGAGCAGTACTTC. It encodes CASSLTASSNEQYF.

This clonotype was picked up a small number of times. J is TRBJ2-7 and V is TRBV27, with D uncertain. CDR1 is MNHEY, CDR2 SMNVEV, per germline (reference sequence). Trimming pared 6 bases from V and 5 bases from J, leaving 17 bases between. The CDR3 spans 14 residues. CDR3 sequence: CASRRAPLEHEQYF. In nucleotides, the CDR3 is TGTGCCAGCAGGCGAGCCCCTTTAGAGCACGAGCAGTACTTC.

This chain connects TRBV6-1 to TRBJ1-3, with D possibly matching TRBD1 (6 bases). Germline assignment: CDR1 MNHNS and CDR2 SASEGT. Trimming cost V 5 bases and J 2 bases, with 10 bases left between them. This CDR3 has 14 residues. The CDR3 is CASSQTGPGNTIYF. The CDR3 DNA is TGTGCCAGCAGTCAAACAGGGCCTGGAAACACCATATATTTT.

Only a few counts were recorded for this clonotype. The rearrangement uses TRBV20-1 and TRBJ2-1; D gene ambiguous. The CDR3 covers 14 residues. V lost 4 bases to trimming and J lost 8 bases, with 18 bases between them. Germline V gene sequence: CDR1 DFQATT, CDR2 SNEGSKA (reference sequence). In DNA, the CDR3 is TGCAGTGCTAACTCGTTATCTGGGTCGGATGAGCAGTTCTTC. It translates to CSANSLSGSDEQFF.

J is TRBJ2-5 and V is TRBV5-6, with 9 positions matching TRBD1. Germline trimming cut 2 bases from V and 7 bases from J; bases unmatched to any gene: 12. The germline gives CDR1 SGHDT, CDR2 YYEEEE. This CDR3 has 16 residues. CDR3 nucleotide sequence: TGTGCCAGCAGCTTCTGGACAGGGGATCCCCGGGGGACCCAGTACTTC. It translates to CASSFWTGDPRGTQYF.

The chain uses TRBV30 and TRBJ2-7, with 7 nucleotides matching TRBD2. Germline CDR1 is GTSNPN and CDR2 is SVGIG (reference sequence). The V segment lost 8 bases and the J segment 1 base; nucleotides outside the gene matches: 8. The CDR3 runs to 13 residues. CDR3 DNA sequence: TGTGCCCAAAGGCTAGCGGCTTCCTACGAGCAGTACTTC. It codes for CAQRLAASYEQYF.

This chain uses TRBV20-1 with TRBJ2-5; possibly TRBD2 for D (6 bases). V lost 6 bases and J lost 2, with 13 bases in between. The germline gives CDR1 DFQATT, CDR2 SNEGSKA (reference sequence). CDR3 length equals 13 residues. This CDR3 is CSAAGGMQETQYF. In DNA form, the CDR3 reads TGCAGTGCCGCTGGGGGGATGCAAGAGACCCAGTACTTC.

This clonotype was observed a few times. This chain joins TRBV9 and TRBJ2-5, with 10 bases identical to TRBD2. Germline CDR1 is SGDLS and CDR2 is YYNGEE. Trimming removed 4 bases from V and 0 bases from J; junction bases left unmatched: 3. The CDR3 runs to 15 residues. The CDR3 DNA reads as TGTGCCAGCAGCTGGACTAGCGGCCACCAAGAGACCCAGTACTTC. This encodes CASSWTSGHQETQYF.

In this sample, this clonotype turned up a few times. This chain uses TRBV5-1 with TRBJ2-3; 14 bases line up with TRBD2. The germline V gene has CDR1 SGHRS and CDR2 YFSETQ. The CDR3 contains 15 residues. With V trimmed by 4 bases and J by 6 bases, 4 bases remained unmatched. CDR3 sequence reads: CASSIRTSGGDTQYF. The CDR3 DNA sequence: TGCGCCAGCAGCATCCGGACTAGCGGGGGGGATACGCAGTATTTT.

The genes are TRBV24-1 and TRBJ2-1; 8 bases align to TRBD2. After removal of 5 bases from V and 10 bases from J, the junction contained 12 bases not matched to a gene. The CDR3 has 15 amino acids. CDR1 and CDR2 from the germline V gene are KGHDR and SFDVKD. The CDR3 sequence: CATSGTGTSPGEQFF. Written as DNA, the CDR3 is TGTGCCACCAGTGGAACCGGGACTAGTCCTGGAGAGCAGTTCTTC.

This clonotype was seen a few times. The rearrangement joins TRBV3-1 to TRBJ1-1, with D possibly TRBD1 on 5 matching bases. Germline loops: CDR1 LGHDT, CDR2 YNNKEL (reference sequence). V lost 5 bases to trimming and J lost 8 bases, with 12 bases between them. The CDR3 is 12 amino acids. The DNA for the CDR3 is TGTGCCAGCAGCGATCTGAGGGGCGAAGCTTTCTTT. It encodes CASSDLRGEAFF.

The V gene is TRBV7-2, the J gene TRBJ2-5; D tentatively reads TRBD1 or TRBD2 (6 bases each). The V gene's germline CDR1 is SGHTA and CDR2 FQGNSA. The CDR3 runs to 14 residues. Trimming removed 3 bases at V and 7 bases at J, with 15 bases between. CDR3 loop: CASSLKIGGGTQYF. CDR3 DNA sequence: TGTGCCAGCAGCTTGAAGATCGGAGGGGGGACCCAGTACTTC. The variable domain in full, with the rest retrieved from reference TRBV7-2 and TRBJ2-5, is GAGVSQSPSNKVTEKGKDVELRCDPISGHTALYWYRQSLGQGLEFLIYFQGNSAPDKSGLPSDRFSAERTGGSVSTLTIQRTQQEDSAVYLCASSLKIGGGTQYFGPGTRLLVL.